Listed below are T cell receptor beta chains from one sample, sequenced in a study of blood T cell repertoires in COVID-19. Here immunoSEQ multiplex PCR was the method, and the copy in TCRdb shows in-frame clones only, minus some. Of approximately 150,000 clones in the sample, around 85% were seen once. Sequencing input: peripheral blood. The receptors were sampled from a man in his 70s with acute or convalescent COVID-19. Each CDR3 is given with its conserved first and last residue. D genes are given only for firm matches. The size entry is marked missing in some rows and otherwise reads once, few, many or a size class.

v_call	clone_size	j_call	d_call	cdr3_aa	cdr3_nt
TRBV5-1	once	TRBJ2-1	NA	CASSSALTGSYNEQFF	TGCGCCAGCAGCTCGGCGCTGACGGGATCCTACAATGAGCAGTTCTTC
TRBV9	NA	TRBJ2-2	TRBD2	CASSPSGSDTGELFF	TGTGCCAGCAGTCCTAGCGGGAGCGACACCGGGGAGCTGTTTTTT
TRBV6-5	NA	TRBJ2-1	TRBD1	CASRADRAEQFF	TGTGCCAGCAGAGCAGACAGGGCTGAGCAGTTCTTC
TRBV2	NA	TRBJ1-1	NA	CASSETGGIMNTEAFF	TGTGCCAGCAGTGAAACCGGAGGAATCATGAACACTGAAGCTTTCTTT
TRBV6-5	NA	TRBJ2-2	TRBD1	CASSPTGVTGELFF	TGTGCCAGCAGTCCGACAGGGGTCACCGGGGAGCTGTTTTTT
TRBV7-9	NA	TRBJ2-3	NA	CASSAPGPDTQYF	TGTGCCAGCAGCGCTCCAGGGCCAGATACGCAGTATTTT
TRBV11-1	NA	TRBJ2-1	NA	CASSLAGVSNEQFF	TGTGCCAGCAGCTTAGCGGGAGTGAGCAATGAGCAGTTCTTC
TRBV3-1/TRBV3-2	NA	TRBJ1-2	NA	CASSQDRRTALGGYTF	TGTGCCAGCAGCCAAGATAGAAGGACAGCCCTGGGAGGCTACACCTTC
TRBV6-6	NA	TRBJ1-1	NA	CASSYSQGNTEAFF	TGTGCCAGCAGTTACTCCCAGGGGAACACTGAAGCTTTCTTT
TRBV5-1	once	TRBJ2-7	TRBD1	CASSLAGLTGSEQYF	TGCGCCAGCAGCTTGGCCGGTTTGACAGGGAGTGAACAGTACTTC
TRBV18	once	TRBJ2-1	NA	CASSPSLARYEQFF	TGTGCCAGCTCACCGTCGCTAGCAAGGTATGAGCAGTTCTTC
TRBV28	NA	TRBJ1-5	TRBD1	CASRSGTGSYSNQPQHF	TGTGCCAGCAGATCCGGGACAGGGTCTTATAGCAATCAGCCCCAGCATTTT
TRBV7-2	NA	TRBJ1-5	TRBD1	CASSSWDSPNQPQHF	TGTGCCAGCAGCTCCTGGGACAGTCCAAATCAGCCCCAGCATTTT
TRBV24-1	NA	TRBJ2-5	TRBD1	CATSDPGTGGTQYF	TGTGCCACCAGTGATCCCGGGACAGGAGGGACCCAGTACTTC
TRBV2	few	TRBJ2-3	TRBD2	CASSWTRVDTQYF	TGTGCCAGCAGTTGGACTAGGGTTGATACGCAGTATTTT
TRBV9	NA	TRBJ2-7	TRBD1	CASSGQGPSPEQYF	TGTGCCAGCAGCGGACAGGGGCCTTCACCCGAGCAGTACTTC
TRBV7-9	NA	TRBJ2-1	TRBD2	CASSLGTSNDEQFF	TGTGCCAGCAGCCTTGGGACTAGCAATGATGAGCAGTTCTTC
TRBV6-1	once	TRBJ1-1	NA	CASSDLGSTEAFF	TGTGCCAGCAGTGATCTCGGGTCCACTGAAGCTTTCTTT
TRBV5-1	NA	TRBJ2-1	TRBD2	CASSLGQVGLAGGNEQFF	TGCGCCAGCAGCTTGGGTCAAGTGGGGCTAGCGGGAGGGAATGAGCAGTTCTTC
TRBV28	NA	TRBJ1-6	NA	CASSLGTYNSPLHF	TGTGCCAGCAGTTTAGGGACTTATAATTCACCCCTCCACTTT
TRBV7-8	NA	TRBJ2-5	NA	CASSLKLGGETQYF	TGTGCCAGCAGCTTAAAATTAGGCGGAGAGACCCAGTACTTC
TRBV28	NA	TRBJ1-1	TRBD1	CASRPGQGAWIAFF	TGTGCCAGCAGGCCCGGACAGGGGGCATGGATAGCTTTCTTT
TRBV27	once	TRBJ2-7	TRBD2	CASREPGTSLYEQYF	TGTGCCAGCAGAGAACCCGGGACTAGCCTCTACGAGCAGTACTTC
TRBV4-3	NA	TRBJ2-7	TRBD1	CASSVRDRAYEQYF	TGCGCCAGCAGCGTCCGGGACAGGGCGTACGAGCAGTACTTC
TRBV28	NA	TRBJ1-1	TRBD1	CASSKDRAYTEAFF	TGTGCCAGCAGCAAGGACAGGGCCTACACTGAAGCTTTCTTT
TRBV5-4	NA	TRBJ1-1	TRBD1	CASSPTVTGGTEAFF	TGTGCCAGCAGCCCTACGGTGACAGGGGGGACTGAAGCTTTCTTT
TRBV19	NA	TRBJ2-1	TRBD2	CASKARTSGYNEQFF	TGTGCCAGTAAAGCTAGGACTAGCGGTTACAATGAGCAGTTCTTC
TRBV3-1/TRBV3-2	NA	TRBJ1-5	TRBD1	CASSQQGASNQPQHF	TGTGCCAGCAGCCAGCAGGGGGCTAGCAATCAGCCCCAGCATTTT
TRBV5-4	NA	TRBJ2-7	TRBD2	CASSLVAGGSLYEQYF	TGTGCCAGCAGCTTGGTAGCGGGAGGGTCCCTCTATGAGCAGTACTTC
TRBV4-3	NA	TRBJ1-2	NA	CASSQDNRPYGYTF	TGCGCCAGCAGCCAAGACAACAGGCCCTATGGCTACACCTTC
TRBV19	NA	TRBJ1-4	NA	CASNAGTKTTNEKLFF	TGTGCCAGTAATGCAGGGACTAAGACAACTAATGAAAAACTGTTTTTT
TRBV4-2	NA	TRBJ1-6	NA	CASSQGQYNSPLHF	TGTGCCAGCAGCCAAGGTCAATATAATTCACCCCTCCACTTT
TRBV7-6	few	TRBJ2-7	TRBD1	CASSKTGGGSSYEQYF	TGTGCCAGCAGCAAGACAGGGGGCGGAAGCTCCTACGAGCAGTACTTC
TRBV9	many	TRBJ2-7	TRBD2	CASNPAGGPAEQYF	TGTGCCAGCAACCCAGCGGGAGGGCCTGCCGAGCAGTACTTC
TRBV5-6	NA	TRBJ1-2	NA	CASSFDKNYGYTF	TGTGCCAGCAGCTTCGACAAGAACTATGGCTACACCTTC
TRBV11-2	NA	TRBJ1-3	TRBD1	CASSLNPGGSGNTIYF	TGTGCCAGCAGCTTAAACCCAGGGGGCTCTGGAAACACCATATATTTT
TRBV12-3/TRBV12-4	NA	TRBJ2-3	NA	CASIPGETDTQYF	TGTGCCAGCATACCGGGGGAGACAGATACGCAGTATTTT
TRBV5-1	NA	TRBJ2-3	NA	CASSLNSHYTDTQYF	TGCGCCAGCAGCTTGAACTCGCACTACACAGATACGCAGTATTTT
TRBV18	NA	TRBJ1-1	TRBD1	CASSPSTQGFSNTEAFF	TGTGCCAGCTCACCCTCCACACAGGGGTTTTCCAACACTGAAGCTTTCTTT
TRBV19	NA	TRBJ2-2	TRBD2	CASSRPDSGSTGELFF	TGTGCCAGTAGTAGACCAGACAGCGGGAGTACCGGGGAGCTGTTTTTT
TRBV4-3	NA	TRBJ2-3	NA	CASSQDWAPAFKDTQYF	TGCGCCAGCAGCCAAGATTGGGCTCCCGCTTTTAAAGATACGCAGTATTTT
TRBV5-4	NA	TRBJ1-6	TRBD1	CASSLEQGAYSPLHF	TGTGCCAGCAGCTTGGAACAGGGGGCTTATTCACCCCTCCACTTT
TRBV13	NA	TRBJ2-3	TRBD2	CASSMGLAGYTQYF	TGTGCCAGCAGCATGGGACTAGCGGGATATACGCAGTATTTT
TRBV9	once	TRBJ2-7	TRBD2	CASSVEGTSGDEQYF	TGTGCCAGCAGCGTAGAAGGGACTAGCGGGGACGAGCAGTACTTC
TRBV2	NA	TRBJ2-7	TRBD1	CASSSLGQSYEQYF	TGTGCCAGCAGCTCCCTGGGACAGTCCTACGAGCAGTACTTC
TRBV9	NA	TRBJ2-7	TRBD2	CASSVGTSGYEQYF	TGTGCCAGCAGCGTAGGGACTAGCGGCTACGAGCAGTACTTC
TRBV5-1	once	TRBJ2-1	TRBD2	CASSLALAGYNEQFF	TGCGCCAGCAGCTTGGCTCTAGCGGGATACAATGAGCAGTTCTTC
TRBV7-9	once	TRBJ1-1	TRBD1	CASSLDRGNTEAFF	TGTGCCAGCAGCTTAGACAGGGGTAACACTGAAGCTTTCTTT
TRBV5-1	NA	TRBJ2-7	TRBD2	CASSPTAGAGEQYF	TGCGCCAGCAGCCCCACTGCGGGAGCGGGGGAGCAGTACTTC
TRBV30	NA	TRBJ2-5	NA	CAWSVRGHGKGTQYF	TGTGCCTGGAGTGTACGTGGACATGGGAAGGGGACCCAGTACTTC
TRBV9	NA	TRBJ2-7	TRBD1	CASSVGQAVSAYEQYF	TGTGCCAGCAGCGTCGGACAGGCCGTCTCAGCCTACGAGCAGTACTTC
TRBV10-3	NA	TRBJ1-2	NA	CATPRGDNYGYTF	TGTGCCACCCCCCGGGGAGACAACTATGGCTACACCTTC
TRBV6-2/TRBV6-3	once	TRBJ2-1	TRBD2	CASSYSGTSGDPYNEQFF	TGTGCCAGCAGTTACTCTGGGACTAGCGGGGACCCCTACAATGAGCAGTTCTTC
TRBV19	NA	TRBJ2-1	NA	CASRGGGLSGEQFF	TGTGCCAGTAGAGGCGGGGGCCTGTCCGGTGAGCAGTTCTTC